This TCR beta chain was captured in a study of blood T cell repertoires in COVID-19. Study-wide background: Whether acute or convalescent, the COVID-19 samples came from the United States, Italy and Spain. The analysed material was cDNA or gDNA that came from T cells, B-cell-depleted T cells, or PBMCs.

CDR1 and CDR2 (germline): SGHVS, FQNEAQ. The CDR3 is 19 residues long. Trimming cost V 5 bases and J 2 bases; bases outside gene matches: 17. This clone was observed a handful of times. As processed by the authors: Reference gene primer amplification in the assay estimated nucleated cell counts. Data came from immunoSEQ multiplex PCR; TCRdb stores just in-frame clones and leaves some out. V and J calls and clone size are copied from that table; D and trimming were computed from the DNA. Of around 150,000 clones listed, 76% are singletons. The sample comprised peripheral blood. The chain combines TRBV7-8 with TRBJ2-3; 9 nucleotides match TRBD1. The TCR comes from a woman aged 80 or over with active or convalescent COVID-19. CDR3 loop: CASSRPGQGFPKYTDTQYF. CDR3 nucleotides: TGTGCCAGCAGCCGCCCGGGACAGGGCTTCCCCAAATACACAGATACGCAGTATTTT.